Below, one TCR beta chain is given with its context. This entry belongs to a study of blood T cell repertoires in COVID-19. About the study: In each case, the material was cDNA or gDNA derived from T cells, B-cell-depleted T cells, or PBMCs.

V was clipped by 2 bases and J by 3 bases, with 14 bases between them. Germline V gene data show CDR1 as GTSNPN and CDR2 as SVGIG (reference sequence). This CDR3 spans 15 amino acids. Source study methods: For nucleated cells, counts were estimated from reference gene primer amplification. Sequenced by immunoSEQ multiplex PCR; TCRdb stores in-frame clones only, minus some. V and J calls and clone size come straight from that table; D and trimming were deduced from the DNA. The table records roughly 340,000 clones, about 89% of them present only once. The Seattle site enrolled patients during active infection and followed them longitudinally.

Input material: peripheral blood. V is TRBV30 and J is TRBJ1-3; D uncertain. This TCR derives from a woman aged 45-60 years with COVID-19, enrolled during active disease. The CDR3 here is CAWSPPGGFGNTIYF. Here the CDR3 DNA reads TGTGCCTGGAGTCCGCCGGGAGGCTTTGGAAACACCATATATTTT.